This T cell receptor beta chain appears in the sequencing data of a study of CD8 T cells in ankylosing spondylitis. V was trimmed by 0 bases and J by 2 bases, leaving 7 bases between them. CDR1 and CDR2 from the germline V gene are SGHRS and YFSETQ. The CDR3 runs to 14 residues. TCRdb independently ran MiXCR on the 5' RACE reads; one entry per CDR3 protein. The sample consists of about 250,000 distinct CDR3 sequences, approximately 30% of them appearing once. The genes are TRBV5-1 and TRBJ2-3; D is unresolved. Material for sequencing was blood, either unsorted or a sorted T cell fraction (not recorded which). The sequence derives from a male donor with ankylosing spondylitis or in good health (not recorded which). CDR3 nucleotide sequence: TGCGCCAGCAGCTTGGAGGATCTCACAGATACGCAGTATTTT. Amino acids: CASSLEDLTDTQYF.